The next 12 T cell receptor beta chains were all read from a single sample in a study of OX40 agonist ivuxolimab in advanced cancers. TCRdb's table, derived via immunoSEQ multiplex PCR, lists solely in-frame clones and lacks some. The sample includes around 23,000 clones, approximately 80% of them seen just once. The material sequenced was CD4+ or CD8+ T cells sorted from blood, taken in a trial of the OX40 agonist ivuxolimab. These receptors all come from an adult with an advanced solid tumor such as melanoma, head and neck, liver or kidney cancer.

This clone appeared once. The chain couples TRBV9 to TRBJ2-1; no reliable D call. The CDR3 loop spans 14 amino acids. The germline V gene encodes CDR1 SGDLS and CDR2 YYNGEE. Trimming took off 5 bases at V and 4 bases at J, with 13 bases between the two ends. CDR3 in DNA: TGTGCCAGCAGGCCGGGTGGGCCATACAATGAGCAGTTCTTC. Residues: CASRPGGPYNEQFF.

The CDR3 sequence: CASRYGGFADTQYF. DNA of the CDR3: TGTGCCAGCAGGTACGGTGGGTTCGCAGATACGCAGTATTTT. The rearrangement joins TRBV5-6 to TRBJ2-3; D unresolved. The CDR3 totals 14 residues. V was trimmed by 5 bases and J by 4 bases, leaving 14 bases between them. Germline loops: CDR1 SGHDT, CDR2 YYEEEE. Full variable domain (remainder filled in from reference TRBV5-6 and TRBJ2-3): DAGVTQSPTHLIKTRGQQVTLRCSPKSGHDTVSWYQQALGQGPQFIFQYYEEEERQRGNFPDRFSGHQFPNYSSELNVNALLLGDSALYLCASRYGGFADTQYFGPGTRLTVL.

This clone was detected a few times. The chain carries TRBV5-6 and TRBJ2-1; D is perhaps TRBD2 (5 bases). CDR1 and CDR2 from the germline V gene are SGHDT and YYEEEE. Trimming left V 7 bases short and J 7 bases short, with 12 bases between. This CDR3 has 12 residues. The CDR3 region is CASGRRENEQFF. The CDR3 nucleotides are TGTGCCAGCGGAAGAAGGGAGAATGAGCAGTTCTTC.

The CDR3 reads CACLSGINTGELFF. For the CDR3, the DNA is TGTGCTTGCCTTAGCGGGATTAACACCGGGGAGCTGTTTTTT. The chain couples TRBV19 to TRBJ2-2, with 8 positions matching TRBD2. This CDR3 comprises 14 residues. Germline values: CDR1 LNHDA, CDR2 SQIVND (reference sequence). Filled out from reference TRBV19 and TRBJ2-2, the complete variable domain reads DGGITQSPKYLFRKEGQNVTLSCEQNLNHDAMYWYRQDPGQGLRLIYYSQIVNDFQKGDIAEGYSVSREKKESFPLTVTSAQKNPTAFYLCACLSGINTGELFFGEGSRLTVL.

The chain is built from TRBV7-2 and TRBJ2-7; D is uncertain. Trimming stripped 5 bases from V and 0 bases from J, with 11 bases between. Germline CDR1 SGHTA, CDR2 FQGNSA. The CDR3 runs to 14 residues. CDR3 DNA: TGTGCCAGCAGCCCCACCTCCGTCTCCTACGAGCAGTACTTC. Translating gives CASSPTSVSYEQYF.

The chain has TRBV5-5 and TRBJ1-5, with D uncertain. The V gene lost 0 bases and the J gene lost 11 bases, with 9 bases spanning the gap. Germline CDR1 reads SGHKS; CDR2 reads YYEKEE (reference sequence). The CDR3 runs to 12 residues. In DNA form, the CDR3 reads TGTGCCAGCAGCTTGGATTATGGGACCCAGCATTTT. It specifies CASSLDYGTQHF.

This clone was picked up one time. The rearrangement joins TRBV5-6 to TRBJ1-5, with 7 bases that match TRBD1. Germline lookup yields CDR1 SGHDT and CDR2 YYEEEE. Trimming took 4 bases from V and 2 from J; bases not matched to a gene: 3. This CDR3 comprises 14 residues. The CDR3 reads CASSAGTGNQPQHF. DNA for the CDR3: TGTGCCAGCAGCGCCGGGACAGGCAATCAGCCCCAGCATTTT.

J is TRBJ1-1 and V is TRBV19, with D unclear. V was trimmed by 3 bases and J by 0 bases, leaving 8 bases between them. CDR3 length: 14 amino acids. Germline CDR1 LNHDA, CDR2 SQIVND (reference sequence). DNA of the CDR3: TGTGCCAGTAGTATCAAGGCTATGAACACTGAAGCTTTCTTT. It encodes CASSIKAMNTEAFF.

The gene calls are TRBV7-2 and TRBJ2-1; D is perhaps TRBD1 or TRBD2 (5 bases each). The V end lost 1 base, the J end lost 2 bases, and 9 bases lay between the germline ends. Germline V gives CDR1 SGHTA, CDR2 FQGNSA. The CDR3 runs to 15 residues. The CDR3 loop reads CASSLGWGTYNEQFF. The CDR3 DNA sequence: TGTGCCAGCAGCTTAGGTTGGGGGACCTACAATGAGCAGTTCTTC.

V usage is TRBV19 and J usage is TRBJ1-5, with 8 bases aligning to TRBD1. V shed 9 bases and J 1 base; nucleotides not matched to a gene: 20. The CDR3 consists of 19 residues. Germline values: CDR1 LNHDA, CDR2 SQIVND (reference sequence). CDR3 protein: CASTKIGQGRAWSNQPQHF. The CDR3 DNA is TGTGCCAGCACTAAAATAGGACAGGGAAGGGCATGGAGCAATCAGCCCCAGCATTTT. The complete variable domain, with remaining parts taken from reference TRBV19 and TRBJ1-5, reads DGGITQSPKYLFRKEGQNVTLSCEQNLNHDAMYWYRQDPGQGLRLIYYSQIVNDFQKGDIAEGYSVSREKKESFPLTVTSAQKNPTAFYLCASTKIGQGRAWSNQPQHFGDGTRLSIL.

J is TRBJ2-1 and V is TRBV11-2; 10 nucleotides match TRBD2. CDR3 length: 15 residues. With 3 bases clipped from V and 7 bases from J, the junction kept 6 bases outside the gene matches. Germline values: CDR1 SGHAT, CDR2 FQNNGV. CDR3 sequence (DNA): TGTGCCAGCAGCTTTTATAGCGGGAGGTCTAATGAGCAGTTCTTC. The encoded protein is CASSFYSGRSNEQFF. The full variable domain, rest sourced from reference TRBV11-2 and TRBJ2-1, is EAGVAQSPRYKIIEKRQSVAFWCNPISGHATLYWYQQILGQGPKLLIQFQNNGVVDDSQLPKDRFSAERLKGVDSTLKIQPAKLEDSAVYLCASSFYSGRSNEQFFGPGTRLTVL.

This chain connects TRBV6-5 to TRBJ1-1; 9 bases are a match to TRBD1. The germline V gene encodes CDR1 MNHEY and CDR2 SVGAGI. The CDR3 is made up of 13 amino acids. Germline trimming cut 6 bases from V and 6 bases from J; bases unmatched to any gene: 5. CDR3 in amino acids: CASSRDRVSEAFF. The CDR3 DNA reads as TGTGCCAGCAGCCGGGACAGGGTTTCTGAAGCTTTCTTT.